The rows below give T cell receptor beta chains drawn from one sample of a study of CD8 T cells in Susac syndrome. TCRdb reprocessed the immunoSEQ multiplex PCR reads via MiXCR and lists one record per CDR3 protein. This table has more than 150,000 distinct CDR3 sequences, roughly 94% appearing once. The material sequenced was CD8+ T cells from PBMCs. The source of these receptors is a human donor with multiple sclerosis. CDR3s include the opening cysteine and the closing phenylalanine or tryptophan. The order of the fields is clone size, V gene, J gene, D gene, CDR3 protein, CDR3 DNA. The D gene is left open where the match is weak. Expanded clones are given a class, and other clones once, few, many or no size at all.

NA	TRBV5-1	TRBJ1-1	NA	CASSLDGGRYTEAFF	TGCGCCAGCAGCTTGGACGGTGGGAGGTACACTGAAGCTTTCTTT
once	TRBV29-1	TRBJ1-1	NA	CSVGGNEAFF	TGCAGCGTTGGAGGGAATGAAGCTTTCTTT
NA	TRBV6-4	TRBJ2-3	TRBD2	CASSGTSGGTDTQYF	TGTGCCAGCAGTGGGACTAGCGGGGGCACAGATACGCAGTATTTT
NA	TRBV7-9	TRBJ2-5	NA	CASSLGQVPRAKETQYF	TGTGCCAGCAGCTTAGGTCAGGTGCCAAGGGCGAAAGAGACCCAGTACTTC
NA	TRBV28	TRBJ1-1	NA	CASSPETRRTEAFF	TGTGCCAGCAGTCCCGAGACACGGCGGACTGAAGCTTTCTTT
NA	TRBV14	TRBJ2-3	TRBD1	CASSRGRTDTQYF	TGTGCCAGTTCCAGGGGGCGCACAGATACGCAGTATTTT
NA	TRBV28	TRBJ2-7	NA	CASSSEDRTYEQYF	TGTGCCAGCAGTTCTGAGGACAGAACCTACGAGCAGTACTTC
once	TRBV10-3	TRBJ1-5	NA	CAISETKESNQPQHF	TGTGCCATCAGTGAGACCAAAGAGAGCAATCAGCCCCAGCATTTT
NA	TRBV29-1	TRBJ2-1	TRBD1	CSVWGDRGYNEQFF	TGCAGCGTTTGGGGGGACAGGGGCTACAATGAGCAGTTCTTC
once	TRBV27	TRBJ2-3	TRBD1	CASSPGGQGGTDTQYF	TGTGCCAGCAGTCCAGGAGGCCAGGGGGGCACAGATACGCAGTATTTT
NA	TRBV20-1	TRBJ1-2	TRBD1	CSARVAVGQGLGYTF	TGCAGTGCTAGAGTAGCGGTCGGACAGGGGCTGGGCTACACCTTC
NA	TRBV7-8	TRBJ1-1	NA	CASSLREMNTEAFF	TGTGCCAGCAGCTTGAGGGAGATGAACACTGAAGCTTTCTTT
once	TRBV7-9	TRBJ1-1	NA	CASSLESGEAFF	TGTGCCAGCAGCTTAGAGAGTGGGGAAGCTTTCTTT
NA	TRBV13	TRBJ2-3	NA	CASSLRQRTDTQYF	TGTGCCAGCAGCTTGAGGCAGCGCACAGATACGCAGTATTTT
NA	TRBV25-1	TRBJ1-2	TRBD1	CASSEWDRVYGYTF	TGTGCCAGCAGTGAATGGGACAGGGTCTATGGCTACACCTTC
NA	TRBV9	TRBJ2-7	TRBD1	CASSSVQGPYEQYF	TGTGCCAGCAGCTCCGTACAGGGGCCCTACGAGCAGTACTTC
NA	TRBV27	TRBJ2-1	NA	CASSWDTGDMEFF	TGTGCCAGCAGTTGGGACACCGGGGACATGGAGTTCTTC
NA	TRBV30	TRBJ1-1	NA	CAWSAGLEAFF	TGTGCCTGGAGTGCCGGACTTGAAGCTTTCTTT
NA	TRBV9	TRBJ1-2	TRBD1	CASSVARDLRDSKHYGYTF	TGTGCCAGCAGCGTAGCTCGTGATCTCCGGGACAGCAAACACTATGGCTACACCTTC
NA	TRBV27	TRBJ1-1	NA	CASSKNWGGTEAFF	TGTGCCAGCAGCAAAAACTGGGGGGGGACTGAAGCTTTCTTT
NA	TRBV5-1	TRBJ2-7	TRBD1	CASSRDRGVHEQYF	TGCGCCAGCAGCCGGGACAGGGGGGTCCACGAGCAGTACTTC
NA	TRBV12-3/TRBV12-4	TRBJ2-5	NA	CASSSPTGAIRPLQETQYF	TGTGCCAGCAGTTCCCCAACGGGGGCCATACGACCCTTACAAGAGACCCAGTACTTC
NA	TRBV29-1	TRBJ2-6	NA	CSVVPGGPGANVLTF	TGCAGCGTCGTACCCGGGGGCCCTGGGGCCAACGTCCTGACTTTC